This T cell receptor (beta chain) was recorded in a study of OX40 agonist ivuxolimab in advanced cancers. Turning to the overall study: Ivuxolimab, which targeted the costimulatory receptor OX40 (CD134), was an agonistic, fully human IgG2 monoclonal antibody. Intravenous ivuxolimab was administered to patients every 2 weeks at six dose levels: 0.01, 0.1, 0.3, 1.5, 3 and 10 mg/kg. Among the approximately 50 dose-escalation patients, about 20 had hepatocellular carcinoma, about 15 melanoma, 9 renal cell carcinoma and 9 head and neck cancer. A male proportion of roughly 85% and a mean age of roughly 55 years, ranging from 23 to 79, were recorded for the dose-escalation cohort. Patients were allowed to have had prior anti-PD-1, anti-PD-L1 or anti-CTLA-4 therapy, and more than 30% of the dose-escalation patients had previously received checkpoint inhibitors. Partial responses occurred in three dose-escalation patients: two with cutaneous melanoma and one with hepatocellular carcinoma. The point of sequencing TCRbeta in the periphery was to test whether ivuxolimab changed TCR sequence diversity and drove clonal T-cell expansion. The paper covers the monotherapy dose-escalation part of the phase I ivuxolimab trial, which included N ≈ 57 patients. Findings and caveats that apply to the study as a whole: After ivuxolimab, CD8+ T cells had more expanded clones than CD4+ T cells on average. Low levels of normalized T-cell clonal expansion were also shown by some nonresponding patients. Antigen specificity was not determined for the clonally expanded peripheral T cells. Clonal expansion of both CD4+ and CD8+ blood T cells was observed from baseline to week 6 at doses 0.1 to 3.0 mg/kg. In partial responders in the 0.1-3.0 mg/kg groups, normalized peripheral clonal expansion was found to be among the lowest, especially among CD8+ T cells.

Per the germline V gene (reference sequence), LNHDA is the CDR1 and SQIVND is the CDR2. At the junction V is shortened by 6 bases and J by 0 bases, with 14 bases in between. Inclusive of the bounding cysteine and phenylalanine, the CDR3 is 16 residues long. The entry retains the CDR3 DNA only, 48 bases that are in frame from base 1. Notes on this clone: The antigen it binds to is not known. Within one base of it there is no much larger clone, and no base qualities were kept.

For sequencing of the TCRbeta CDR3 region, genomic DNA was extracted from the sorted cells. TCRbeta CDR3 regions were sequenced using the immunoSEQ Assay. The table comes from immuneACCESS by way of TCRdb, which keeps in-frame sequences with V and J called. Part of the clones is missing from these tables; in studies checked, under half for an unresolved V gene and the rest for unknown reasons. For this sample there are under 80,000 clones; approximately 87% appear just once. The ten biggest clones cover 3.5% to 4.5% of the sample. Patients with autoimmune disease history or receiving systemic immunosuppression were excluded from the trial. Peripheral blood for TCR sequencing was drawn from every dose cohort at baseline, at cycle 4 day 1 and at cycle 7 day 1. Samples came from an open-label, multicenter, first-in-human phase I dose-escalation trial of ivuxolimab. The trial enrolled adults with locally advanced or metastatic head and neck squamous cell, hepatocellular, melanoma or renal cell carcinoma. Before TCR sequencing, CD4+ T cells and CD8+ T cells were sorted from peripheral blood as separate populations.

The source is an adult with an advanced solid tumor such as melanoma, head and neck, liver or kidney cancer. Source: CD4+ or CD8+ T cells sorted from blood, taken in a trial of the OX40 agonist ivuxolimab. The chain is assembled from TRBV19 and TRBJ1-4, with the D gene call left open. The CDR3 here reads CASSKIGRATNEKLFF. The DNA is as follows: TGTGCCAGTAGCAAGATCGGACGTGCAACTAATGAAAAACTGTTTTTT.